The rows below give T cell receptor beta chains drawn from one sample of a study of cytomegalovirus exposure and HLA in healthy donors. The assay was immunoSEQ multiplex PCR, and TCRdb's table has in-frame clones only and misses some. The table lists 180,000 or so clones, approximately 78% of them singletons. The specimen sequenced was PBMCs. The receptor source for this set is a woman aged 50 to 65 in good health and CMV-seropositive. The CDR3 runs from the conserved cysteine through the conserved F or W. The D gene is left open where the match is weak. Clone size, where shown, is once, few, many, or a class for clones that have expanded.

D: TRBD1; J: TRBJ2-7; size: NA; V: TRBV19; DNA: TGTGCCAGTAGTATGCGGACAGGGGGTGGCTACGAGCAGTACTTC; CDR3: CASSMRTGGGYEQYF
D: NA; J: TRBJ2-7; size: NA; V: TRBV6-5; DNA: TGTGCCAGCAGTGGTTCCGGGAAGAAAATATACGAGCAGTACTTC; CDR3: CASSGSGKKIYEQYF
D: NA; J: TRBJ1-1; size: once; V: TRBV6-1; DNA: TGTGCCAGCAGGACTCAGGGGATGAACACTGAAGCTTTCTTT; CDR3: CASRTQGMNTEAFF
D: NA; J: TRBJ1-2; size: few; V: TRBV2; DNA: TGTGCCAGCAGTTCCCTTAATAACTATGGCTACACCTTC; CDR3: CASSSLNNYGYTF
D: NA; J: TRBJ1-2; size: NA; V: TRBV11-2; DNA: TGTGCCAGCAGCTTAGTGGGCCAAACCCTTGGCTACACCTTC; CDR3: CASSLVGQTLGYTF
D: NA; J: TRBJ1-2; size: few; V: TRBV7-2; DNA: TGTGCCAGCAGCTTAGGCCACAGCTATGGCTACACCTTC; CDR3: CASSLGHSYGYTF
D: TRBD1; J: TRBJ2-2; size: NA; V: TRBV27; DNA: TGTGCCAGCAGTTTCCCCACCGGGACAGGGCCCGGGGAGCTGTTTTTT; CDR3: CASSFPTGTGPGELFF
D: TRBD2; J: TRBJ2-1; size: NA; V: TRBV6-1; DNA: TGTGCCAGCAGATTAGCGGGGGGTCATGAGCAGTTCTTC; CDR3: CASRLAGGHEQFF
D: NA; J: TRBJ2-1; size: NA; V: TRBV5-6; DNA: TGTGCCAGCAGCAGAGGAGTGGGGGCCCGAAGGAATGAGCAGTTCTTC; CDR3: CASSRGVGARRNEQFF
D: TRBD2; J: TRBJ2-1; size: NA; V: TRBV10-3; DNA: TGTGCCATAAATGGGGGGAGGGCCCCTGAGCAGTTCTTC; CDR3: CAINGGRAPEQFF
D: NA; J: TRBJ2-3; size: NA; V: TRBV6-5; DNA: TGTGCCAGCAGTTATGGCAGTAGCACAGATACGCAGTATTTT; CDR3: CASSYGSSTDTQYF
D: TRBD1; J: TRBJ2-3; size: NA; V: TRBV18; DNA: TGTGCCAGCTCTTCCGGGACAGGGGGCTCAGATACGCAGTATTTT; CDR3: CASSSGTGGSDTQYF
D: TRBD1; J: TRBJ2-3; size: NA; V: TRBV7-7; DNA: TGTGCCAGCAGCTCCGGGACAGGGGTGATATCTACGCAGTATTTT; CDR3: CASSSGTGVISTQYF
D: TRBD2; J: TRBJ2-7; size: NA; V: TRBV11-2; DNA: TGTGCCAGCACCCCGGGACTAGCGGGGACATACGAGCAGTACTTC; CDR3: CASTPGLAGTYEQYF
D: TRBD2; J: TRBJ2-1; size: NA; V: TRBV9; DNA: TGTGCCAGCAGCGCCGGCGGCGGCGCGGGAGGAAATGAGCAGTTCTTC; CDR3: CASSAGGGAGGNEQFF
D: TRBD1; J: TRBJ2-4; size: few; V: TRBV10-1; DNA: TGCGCCAGCAGTGAGTCGACAGGGGTATCAGCCAAAAACATTCAGTACTTC; CDR3: CASSESTGVSAKNIQYF